This is a list of T cell receptor beta chains from one sample in a study of T cell responses to AZD1222 COVID-19 vaccine. Clones were read by immunoSEQ multiplex PCR, and TCRdb kept only the in-frame ones, dropping some. The sample yields 130,000 to 150,000 clones, roughly 90% seen once. Sequencing used peripheral blood, obtained on day 0 of AZD1222 vaccination. The receptors stem from an adult in good health. The CDR3 runs from the conserved cysteine through the conserved F or W. A D gene is named only where the DNA matches it firmly. Some rows mark clone size as missing; the rest say once, few, many or name a class of expanded clone.

cdr3_length	v_call	j_call	clone_size	d_call	cdr3_aa	cdr3_nt
18	TRBV27	TRBJ2-6	-	-	CASSSRVSPLSGANVLTF	TGTGCCAGCAGTTCGAGGGTATCACCTCTCTCTGGGGCCAACGTCCTGACTTTC
18	TRBV11-2	TRBJ2-2	-	TRBD1	CASSLIRKGQGRSGELFF	TGTGCCAGCAGCTTAATACGCAAAGGACAGGGTCGATCCGGGGAGCTGTTTTTT
14	TRBV5-1	TRBJ1-2	-	TRBD1	CASSIRQGNYGYTF	TGCGCCAGCAGCATCCGACAGGGGAACTATGGCTACACCTTC
17	TRBV7-7	TRBJ1-4	-	-	CASSLALDGFFNEKLFF	TGTGCCAGCAGCTTAGCCCTAGATGGCTTTTTTAATGAAAAACTGTTTTTT
13	TRBV29-1	TRBJ2-1	-	TRBD2	CSVEDTSGTEQFF	TGCAGCGTTGAAGATACTAGCGGGACTGAGCAGTTCTTC
15	TRBV24-1	TRBJ2-1	-	-	CATSGMEGLRNEQFF	TGTGCCACCAGTGGGATGGAGGGCCTCCGCAATGAGCAGTTCTTC
16	TRBV30	TRBJ2-7	-	TRBD1	CAWSLGPPGQLYEQYF	TGTGCCTGGAGTTTAGGGCCTCCGGGACAGCTCTACGAGCAGTACTTC
15	TRBV6-5	TRBJ2-6	once	-	CASFKGASGANVLTF	TGTGCCAGCTTCAAGGGTGCCTCTGGGGCCAACGTCCTGACTTTC
16	TRBV6-4	TRBJ1-2	-	-	CASSRQPDIPNYGYTF	TGTGCCAGCAGTCGACAGCCCGACATACCTAACTATGGCTACACCTTC
14	TRBV3-1/TRBV3-2	TRBJ1-2	-	-	CASSQDSRAKGYTF	TGTGCCAGCAGCCAAGATAGTAGGGCCAAGGGCTACACCTTC
14	TRBV4-1	TRBJ1-1	-	-	CASSTGRMNTEAFF	TGCGCCAGCAGCACCGGACGGATGAACACTGAAGCTTTCTTT
18	TRBV24-1	TRBJ2-1	-	-	CATSLGFAQGSSYNEQFF	TGTGCCACCAGTTTGGGGTTCGCCCAAGGGAGCTCCTACAATGAGCAGTTCTTC
14	TRBV7-9	TRBJ1-5	-	-	CASSFGGRNQPQHF	TGTGCCAGCAGCTTCGGGGGGCGGAATCAGCCCCAGCATTTT
14	TRBV27	TRBJ2-3	-	TRBD2	CASSPGLGADTQYF	TGTGCCAGCAGTCCGGGACTAGGGGCAGATACGCAGTATTTT
16	TRBV7-3	TRBJ2-1	-	TRBD1	CASSPQGQGLFSEQFF	TGTGCCAGCAGCCCCCAGGGACAGGGTCTTTTTAGTGAGCAGTTCTTC
15	TRBV3-1/TRBV3-2	TRBJ1-6	once	-	CASSFGARQYSPLHF	TGTGCCAGCAGCTTCGGGGCTCGACAGTATTCACCCCTCCACTTT
14	TRBV2	TRBJ2-2	-	TRBD1	CASRGTGVSGELFF	TGTGCCAGCAGGGGGACAGGGGTCAGCGGGGAGCTGTTTTTT
15	TRBV7-8	TRBJ1-6	-	-	CASSPQHRRNSPLHF	TGTGCCAGCAGCCCCCAACACAGACGAAATTCACCCCTCCACTTT
14	TRBV10-3	TRBJ1-2	-	TRBD1	CAISARQGGTGYTF	TGTGCCATCAGTGCCCGACAGGGAGGAACCGGCTACACCTTC
16	TRBV19	TRBJ1-5	-	TRBD1	CASSRTGILPTRPQHF	TGTGCCAGTAGTCGGACAGGGATACTCCCTACCCGGCCCCAGCATTTT
14	TRBV2	TRBJ1-2	once	TRBD1	CASSEGGQGFGYTF	TGTGCCAGCAGTGAGGGGGGACAGGGGTTCGGCTACACCTTC
10	TRBV5-6	TRBJ1-2	-	-	CASIRRGYTF	TGTGCCAGCATCCGGAGGGGCTACACCTTC